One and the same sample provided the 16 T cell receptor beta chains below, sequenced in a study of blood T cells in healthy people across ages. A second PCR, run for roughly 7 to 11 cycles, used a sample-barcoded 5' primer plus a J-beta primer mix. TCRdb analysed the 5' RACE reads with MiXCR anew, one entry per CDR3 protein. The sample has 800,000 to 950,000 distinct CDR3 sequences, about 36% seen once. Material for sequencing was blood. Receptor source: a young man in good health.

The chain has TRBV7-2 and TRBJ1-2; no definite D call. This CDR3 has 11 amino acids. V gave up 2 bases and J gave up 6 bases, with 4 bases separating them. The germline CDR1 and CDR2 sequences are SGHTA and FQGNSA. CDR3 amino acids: CASSLSDGYTF. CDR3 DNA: TGTGCCAGCAGCTTATCGGATGGCTACACCTTC.

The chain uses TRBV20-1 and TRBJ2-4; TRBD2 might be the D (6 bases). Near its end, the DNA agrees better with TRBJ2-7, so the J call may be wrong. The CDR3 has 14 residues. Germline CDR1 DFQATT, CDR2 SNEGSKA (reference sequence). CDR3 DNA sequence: TGCAGTGCTAGAGGGGGGGACCCCCGGAACGAGCAGTACTTC. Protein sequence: CSARGGDPRNEQYF.

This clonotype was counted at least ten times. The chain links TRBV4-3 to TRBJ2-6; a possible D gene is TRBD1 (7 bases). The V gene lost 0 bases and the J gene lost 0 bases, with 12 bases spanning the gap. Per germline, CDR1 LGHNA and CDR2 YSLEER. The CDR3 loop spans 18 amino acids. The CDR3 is CASSQESGGISGANVLTF. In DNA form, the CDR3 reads TGCGCCAGCAGCCAAGAATCAGGGGGGATCTCTGGGGCCAACGTCCTGACTTTC.

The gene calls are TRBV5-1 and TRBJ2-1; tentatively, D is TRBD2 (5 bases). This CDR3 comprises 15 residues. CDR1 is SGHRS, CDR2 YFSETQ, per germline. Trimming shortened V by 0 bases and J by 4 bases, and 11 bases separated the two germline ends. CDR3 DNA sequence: TGCGCCAGCAGCTTGGGTGGACGGGGTTACAATGAGCAGTTCTTC. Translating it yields CASSLGGRGYNEQFF. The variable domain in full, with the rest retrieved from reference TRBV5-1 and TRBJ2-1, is KAGVTQTPRYLIKTRGQQVTLSCSPISGHRSVSWYQQTPGQGLQFLFEYFSETQRNKGNFPGRFSGRQFSNSRSEMNVSTLELGDSALYLCASSLGGRGYNEQFFGPGTRLTVL.

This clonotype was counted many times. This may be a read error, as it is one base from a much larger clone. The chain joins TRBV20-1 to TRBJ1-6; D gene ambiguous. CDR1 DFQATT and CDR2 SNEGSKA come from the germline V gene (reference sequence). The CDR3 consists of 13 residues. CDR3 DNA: TGCAGTGCTAGTACAGTGGTTAATTCACCCCCCCACTTT. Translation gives CSASTVVNSPPHF.

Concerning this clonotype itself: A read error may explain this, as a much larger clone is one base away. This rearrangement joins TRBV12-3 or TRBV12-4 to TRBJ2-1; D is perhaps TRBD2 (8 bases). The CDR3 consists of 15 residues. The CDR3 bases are TGTACCAGCAGCCCCGGGAGGGGGCCCTACAATGAGCAGTTCTTC. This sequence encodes CTSSPGRGPYNEQFF.

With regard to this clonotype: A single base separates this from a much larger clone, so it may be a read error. CDR3 DNA: TGTGCCATCAGTCTTAGCGGGGGTGAGACCCAGTTCTTC. This translates into CAISLSGGETQFF. The chain employs TRBV10-3 and TRBJ2-1; 9 bases agree with TRBD2. J lost 13 bases, V lost 5 bases, and 9 bases had no gene match. CDR1 ENHRY and CDR2 SYGVKD come from the germline V gene. This CDR3 is 13 amino acids long.

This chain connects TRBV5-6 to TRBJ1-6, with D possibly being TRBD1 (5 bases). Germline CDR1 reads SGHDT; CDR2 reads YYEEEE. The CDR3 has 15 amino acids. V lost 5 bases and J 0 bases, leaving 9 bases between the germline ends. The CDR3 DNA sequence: TGTGCCAGCAGATCCCAGGGCTCCTATAATTCACCCCTCCACTTT. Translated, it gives CASRSQGSYNSPLHF.

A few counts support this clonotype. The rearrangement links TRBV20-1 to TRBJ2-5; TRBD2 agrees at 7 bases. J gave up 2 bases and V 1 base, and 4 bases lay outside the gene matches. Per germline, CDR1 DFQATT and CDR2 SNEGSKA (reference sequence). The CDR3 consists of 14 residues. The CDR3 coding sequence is TGCAGTGCTAGAGTTTTCGGGGGGCAAGAGACCCAGTACTTC. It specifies CSARVFGGQETQYF.

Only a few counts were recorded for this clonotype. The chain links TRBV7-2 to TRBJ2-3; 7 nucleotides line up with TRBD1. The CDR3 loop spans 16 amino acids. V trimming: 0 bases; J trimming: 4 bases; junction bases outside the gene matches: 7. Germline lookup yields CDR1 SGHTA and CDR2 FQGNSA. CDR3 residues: CASSLALRGWADTQYF. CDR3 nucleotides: TGTGCCAGCAGCTTAGCGCTCAGGGGGTGGGCAGATACGCAGTATTTT.

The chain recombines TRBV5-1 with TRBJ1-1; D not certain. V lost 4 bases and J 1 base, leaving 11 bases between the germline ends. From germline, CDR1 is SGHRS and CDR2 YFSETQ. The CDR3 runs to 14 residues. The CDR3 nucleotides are TGCGCCAGCAGCCTCGATTGGGGGAACACTGAAGCTTTCTTT. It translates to CASSLDWGNTEAFF.

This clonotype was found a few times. CDR3 DNA sequence: TGTGCCACCAGCCCCCCCTATAGCAATCAGCCCCAGCATTTT. The encoded protein is CATSPPYSNQPQHF. The chain joins TRBV24-1 to TRBJ1-5; no clear D gene. CDR1 is KGHDR and CDR2 is SFDVKD in the germline V gene. V lost 7 bases and J lost 0, with 9 bases in between. There are 14 residues in the CDR3.

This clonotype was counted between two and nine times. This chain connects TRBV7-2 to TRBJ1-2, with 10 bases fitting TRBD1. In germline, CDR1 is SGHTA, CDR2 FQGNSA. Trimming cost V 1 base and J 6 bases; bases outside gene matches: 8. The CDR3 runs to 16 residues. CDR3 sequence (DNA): TGTGCCAGCAGCTTAGTCGGACAGGGGGGGGAGGATGGCTACACCTTC. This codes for CASSLVGQGGEDGYTF. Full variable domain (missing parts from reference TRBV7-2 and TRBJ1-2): GAGVSQSPSNKVTEKGKDVELRCDPISGHTALYWYRQSLGQGLEFLIYFQGNSAPDKSGLPSDRFSAERTGGSVSTLTIQRTQQEDSAVYLCASSLVGQGGEDGYTFGSGTRLTVV.

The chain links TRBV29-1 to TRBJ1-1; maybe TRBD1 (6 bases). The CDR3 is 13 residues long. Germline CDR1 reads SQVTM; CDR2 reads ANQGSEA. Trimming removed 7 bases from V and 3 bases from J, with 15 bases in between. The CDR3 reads CSAAGGRDTEAFF. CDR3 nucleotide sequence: TGCAGCGCAGCGGGGGGCAGGGACACTGAAGCTTTCTTT.

CDR3 coding DNA: TGTGCCATCAGTGGAGGGACGATCCTTTATGGCTACACCTTC. As protein: CAISGGTILYGYTF. This chain joins TRBV10-3 and TRBJ1-2; possible D gene TRBD1, 5 bases. The CDR3 extends over 14 amino acids. The V and J ends lost 4 bases and 5 bases respectively, with 14 bases between them. CDR1 is ENHRY and CDR2 is SYGVKD in the germline V gene.

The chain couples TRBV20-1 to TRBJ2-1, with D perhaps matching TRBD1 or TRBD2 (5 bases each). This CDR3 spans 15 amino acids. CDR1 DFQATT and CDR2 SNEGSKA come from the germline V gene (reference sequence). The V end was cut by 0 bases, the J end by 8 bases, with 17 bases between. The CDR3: CSARDLGLRGDEQFF. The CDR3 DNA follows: TGCAGTGCTAGAGATCTTGGCCTAAGAGGGGATGAGCAGTTCTTC.